The rows below give T cell receptor beta chains drawn from one sample of a study of beta chain features in type 1 diabetes. The table came from immunoSEQ multiplex PCR; TCRdb's copy has only in-frame clones and leaves some out. The repertoire holds 860,000 or so clones, 15% to 20% seen once, with around 0.02% in the top ten. Material: naive CD4+ T cells from blood. The receptors here all came from a woman younger than 35 in good health. Both conserved end residues are part of each CDR3. A D gene is named only where the DNA matches it firmly. Clone size, where shown, is once, few, many, or a class for clones that have expanded.

CDR3 DNA: TGTGCCAGCGCAATGTGGGGGCAAGTAGGATCTGAAGCTTTCTTT
CDR3 protein: CASAMWGQVGSEAFF
clone size: few
J gene: TRBJ1-1
D gene: NA
V gene: TRBV27

CDR3 DNA: TGTGCCAGCAGCCTCAGGGGTTTTGGCTACACCTTC
CDR3 protein: CASSLRGFGYTF
clone size: NA
J gene: TRBJ1-2
D gene: NA
V gene: TRBV28

CDR3 DNA: TGTGCCAGCAGCGTAGCTCCGCCAACCGGGACTGCCGAAAATGGGGAGCTGTTTTTT
CDR3 protein: CASSVAPPTGTAENGELFF
clone size: few
J gene: TRBJ2-2
D gene: NA
V gene: TRBV9

CDR3 DNA: TGTGTCTGCCCTAGAGTTCGGGGTTGCGAGCAGTACTTC
CDR3 protein: CVCPRVRGCEQYF
clone size: NA
J gene: TRBJ2-7
D gene: NA
V gene: TRBV28

CDR3 DNA: TGCGCCAGCAGCTTTGGCAACAGGGGAAGGACTGAAGCTTTCTTT
CDR3 protein: CASSFGNRGRTEAFF
clone size: few
J gene: TRBJ1-1
D gene: TRBD1
V gene: TRBV5-1

CDR3 DNA: TGTGCCAGCAGCTTAAGCGGAGGGTCCTACAATGAGCAGTTCTTC
CDR3 protein: CASSLSGGSYNEQFF
clone size: few
J gene: TRBJ2-1
D gene: NA
V gene: TRBV7-2

CDR3 DNA: TGTGCCAGCACTAAGCGGATGAATGAAAAACTGTTTTTT
CDR3 protein: CASTKRMNEKLFF
clone size: few
J gene: TRBJ1-4
D gene: NA
V gene: TRBV6-1

CDR3 DNA: TGTGCCAGCTCACCACCGAGACGACGGGTTGACTTCGATGAGCAGTTCTTC
CDR3 protein: CASSPPRRRVDFDEQFF
clone size: few
J gene: TRBJ2-1
D gene: NA
V gene: TRBV18

CDR3 DNA: TGTGCCAGCAGCTTAGGCGACAGGGGGCCCTACGAGCAGTACTTC
CDR3 protein: CASSLGDRGPYEQYF
clone size: few
J gene: TRBJ2-7
D gene: TRBD1
V gene: TRBV7-9

CDR3 DNA: TGTGCCAGCAGGTTGGACAGATATTCCTACGAGCAGTACTTC
CDR3 protein: CASRLDRYSYEQYF
clone size: NA
J gene: TRBJ2-7
D gene: NA
V gene: TRBV6-5

CDR3 DNA: TGCGCCAGCAGCTTGGCCGGGGCGGGAGGGTTTGATGAGCAGTTCTTC
CDR3 protein: CASSLAGAGGFDEQFF
clone size: NA
J gene: TRBJ2-1
D gene: TRBD2
V gene: TRBV5-1

CDR3 DNA: TGTGCCAGCAGTGAAGGTTGGGAGACCCAGTACTTC
CDR3 protein: CASSEGWETQYF
clone size: NA
J gene: TRBJ2-5
D gene: NA
V gene: TRBV6-1

CDR3 DNA: TGTGCCAGCAGCCAAGCCCCGGGAATCCTCTACAATGAGCAGTTCTTC
CDR3 protein: CASSQAPGILYNEQFF
clone size: NA
J gene: TRBJ2-1
D gene: NA
V gene: TRBV4-2

CDR3 DNA: TGTGCCAGCAGCTTAGCGCCCACCGAGGAATTCTATGGCTACACCTTC
CDR3 protein: CASSLAPTEEFYGYTF
clone size: NA
J gene: TRBJ1-2
D gene: NA
V gene: TRBV7-2